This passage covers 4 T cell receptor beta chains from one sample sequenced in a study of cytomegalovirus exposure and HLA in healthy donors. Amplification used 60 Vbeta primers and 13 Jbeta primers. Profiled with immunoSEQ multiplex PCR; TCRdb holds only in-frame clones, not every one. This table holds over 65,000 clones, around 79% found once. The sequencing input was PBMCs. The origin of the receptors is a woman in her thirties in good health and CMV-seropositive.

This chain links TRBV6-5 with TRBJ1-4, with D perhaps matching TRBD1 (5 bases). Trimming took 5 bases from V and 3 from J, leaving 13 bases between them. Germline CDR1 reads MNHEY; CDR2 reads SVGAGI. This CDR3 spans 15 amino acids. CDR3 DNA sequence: TGTGCCAGCAGTCCCTGGGGGGGGTCTAATGAAAAACTGTTTTTT. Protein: CASSPWGGSNEKLFF.

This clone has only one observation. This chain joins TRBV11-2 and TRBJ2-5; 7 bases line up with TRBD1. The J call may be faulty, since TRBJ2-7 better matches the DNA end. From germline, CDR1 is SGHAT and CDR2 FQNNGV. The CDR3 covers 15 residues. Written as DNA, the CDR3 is TGTGCCAGCAGCTTAGCATTTCAGGGGGCCTACGAGCAGTACTTC. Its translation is CASSLAFQGAYEQYF.

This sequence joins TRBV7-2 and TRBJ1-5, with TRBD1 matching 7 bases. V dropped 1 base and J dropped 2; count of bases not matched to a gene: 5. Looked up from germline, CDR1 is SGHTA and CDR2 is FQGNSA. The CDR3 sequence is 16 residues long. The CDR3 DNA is TGTGCCAGCAGCTTAGGCCCCAGGGGGGGCAATCAGCCCCAGCATTTT. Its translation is CASSLGPRGGNQPQHF.

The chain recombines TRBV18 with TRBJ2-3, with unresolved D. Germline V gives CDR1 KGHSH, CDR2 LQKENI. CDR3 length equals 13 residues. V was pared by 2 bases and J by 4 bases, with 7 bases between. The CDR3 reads CASSPIDSDTQYF. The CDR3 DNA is TGTGCCAGCTCACCAATCGACTCAGATACGCAGTATTTT.